The rows below give T cell receptor beta chains drawn from one sample of a study of cytomegalovirus exposure and HLA in healthy donors. Libraries were prepared by immunoSEQ multiplex PCR; TCRdb keeps only in-frame clonotypes and omits some of them. The repertoire holds roughly 140,000 clones, with under 70% as singletons. The sample consisted of PBMCs. Receptors were obtained from a young woman in good health and CMV-seropositive. The CDR3 runs from the conserved cysteine through the conserved F or W. The D gene is left open where the match is weak. For some rows the clone size is stated as once, few or many, or as a class when expanded; others skip it.

J,V,D,size,DNA,CDR3
TRBJ1-1,TRBV27,-,-,TGTGCCAGCAGTTTAGGGGGCGCGAACACTGAAGCTTTCTTT,CASSLGGANTEAFF
TRBJ1-2,TRBV18,TRBD1,-,TGTGCCAGCTCATGGGACAGGGCCGTTAACTATGGCTACACCTTC,CASSWDRAVNYGYTF
TRBJ1-4,TRBV5-1,-,few,TGCGCCAGCAGCTTGGGCTACAGCTGGAAGAATGAAAAACTGTTTTTT,CASSLGYSWKNEKLFF
TRBJ2-7,TRBV5-6,-,-,TGTGCCAGCAGCCAGGGGTCCTACGAGCAGTACTTC,CASSQGSYEQYF
TRBJ2-3,TRBV4-2,TRBD1,few,TGTGCCAGCAGCCAAGAAAGGGGGCGATCAGATACGCAGTATTTT,CASSQERGRSDTQYF
TRBJ1-5,TRBV29-1,-,once,TGCAGCGTTGAAGATCTTTACAGGCGGAATCAGCCCCAGCATTTT,CSVEDLYRRNQPQHF
TRBJ1-1,TRBV18,-,once,TGTGCCAGCTCACCAAACAGGGATTTCCCCAACACTGAAGCTTTCTTT,CASSPNRDFPNTEAFF
TRBJ1-6,TRBV28,TRBD1,-,TGTGCCAGCAGCCCACAGGGGTATAATTCACCCCTCCACTTT,CASSPQGYNSPLHF
TRBJ2-3,TRBV10-3,-,-,TGTGCCATCGGCCAAACGACTAGTCGTAATACAGATACGCAGTATTTT,CAIGQTTSRNTDTQYF
TRBJ2-7,TRBV19,-,-,TGTGCCAGTAGTTACAGGGATCTATACGAGCAGTACTTC,CASSYRDLYEQYF
TRBJ2-2,TRBV7-3,-,-,TGTGCCAGCAGCTTCGCGGGTTACACCGGGGAGCTGTTTTTT,CASSFAGYTGELFF
TRBJ2-6,TRBV10-2,TRBD1,-,TGCGCCAGCAGAAGTGGGACAGGAGACTCTGGGGCCAACGTCCTGACTTTC,CASRSGTGDSGANVLTF
TRBJ2-7,TRBV5-4,TRBD2,-,TGTGCCAGCAGCTTGGGCGGGAGCCCCCACGAGCAGTACTTC,CASSLGGSPHEQYF
TRBJ2-7,TRBV18,-,-,TGTGCCAGCTCGGGGGCGGGGGTCAACGAGCAGTACTTC,CASSGAGVNEQYF
TRBJ2-1,TRBV7-8,TRBD2,-,TGTGCCAGCAGTACCGGGACTAGCAATGAGCAGTTCTTC,CASSTGTSNEQFF
TRBJ2-1,TRBV25-1,-,few,TGTGCCAGCAGTTTCCCCAGGGGCAATGAGCAGTTCTTC,CASSFPRGNEQFF
TRBJ2-1,TRBV6-5,-,once,TGTGCCACGCAACAGGGTTGGGAGCAGTTCTTC,CATQQGWEQFF
TRBJ2-2,TRBV5-6,TRBD1,-,TGTGCCAGCAGCTCCGTTCGCAGGGGGCGCGGGATCGGGGAGCTGTTTTTT,CASSSVRRGRGIGELFF
TRBJ2-1,TRBV6-6,-,-,TGTGCCAGCAGGCGGCAATTAGTATTCGGGCAGTTCTTC,CASRRQLVFGQFF
TRBJ2-2,TRBV5-1,TRBD2,once,TGCGCCAGCAGCCGCGCCGGGACTAGCGGGGGGAACACCGGGGAGCTGTTTTTT,CASSRAGTSGGNTGELFF
TRBJ2-3,TRBV29-1,-,few,TGCAGCGTTGATAGAGGGACAGATACGCAGTATTTT,CSVDRGTDTQYF
TRBJ1-2,TRBV18,-,few,TGTGCCAGCTCACCGGGCGGGTTCGGAGGCTACACCTTC,CASSPGGFGGYTF
TRBJ1-3,TRBV29-1,-,few,TGCAGCGTTGAAGACCCTTACAGGCCCGGAAACACCATATATTTT,CSVEDPYRPGNTIYF
TRBJ1-4,TRBV18,-,-,TGTGCCAGCTCACTGTCTCCCCCAGGGTCAACTAATGAAAAACTGTTTTTT,CASSLSPPGSTNEKLFF
TRBJ2-7,TRBV4-1,-,-,TGCGCCAGCAGCCAAGGAATGGGGGCTTCGCAGTACTTC,CASSQGMGASQYF
TRBJ2-7,TRBV19,TRBD2,-,TGTGCCAGTAGTCCCTCTAGCGGGAGTGGCTACGAGCAGTACTTC,CASSPSSGSGYEQYF
TRBJ2-5,TRBV28,-,-,TGTGCCAGCAGTTTAGGTGGAATAGCGGAACTGGGGGAGACCCAGTACTTC,CASSLGGIAELGETQYF
TRBJ2-7,TRBV18,-,-,TGTGCCAGCTCACAGGGACTGGAATCCTACGAGCAGTACTTC,CASSQGLESYEQYF
TRBJ1-1,TRBV5-1,-,-,TGCGCCAGCAGCTTAGCCGCCATAACAGGGCTGGCCACTGAAGCTTTCTTT,CASSLAAITGLATEAFF
TRBJ2-7,TRBV5-1,-,-,TGCGCCAGCAGCCAGACACAGGGTGGGTCTCGGGAGCAGTACTTC,CASSQTQGGSREQYF
TRBJ1-3,TRBV2,-,few,TGTGCCAGCAGTGAAGCGGGACTTGGGAGGGGAAACACCATATATTTT,CASSEAGLGRGNTIYF
TRBJ2-2,TRBV6-1,-,few,TGTGCCAGCAGTGAAAGGCGACAGGATCGAGCAAGAGGGCACCCGGGACACACCGGGGAGCTGTTTTTT,CASSERRQDRARGHPGHTGELFF
TRBJ1-3,TRBV27,TRBD1,few,TGTGCCAGCAGTAGGACAGGGCTCGGAAACACCATATATTTT,CASSRTGLGNTIYF
TRBJ2-2,TRBV5-1,TRBD2,once,TGCGCCGGCAGCTTCGCGGGGGTGAACACCGGGGAGCTGTTTTTT,CAGSFAGVNTGELFF
TRBJ1-1,TRBV5-5,TRBD1,once,TGTGCCAGCAGCCAACAGACAGGGAGACGGGAAGCTTTCTTT,CASSQQTGRREAFF
TRBJ2-1,TRBV6-4,TRBD1,-,TGTGCCAGCAGTGACTCGACAGGGGGCTCCTACAATGAGCAGTTCTTC,CASSDSTGGSYNEQFF
TRBJ2-1,TRBV6-1,TRBD2,-,TGTGCCAGCAGCGGGAACTGGGGGAGGGATGAGCAGTTCTTC,CASSGNWGRDEQFF
TRBJ1-5,TRBV6-1,TRBD1,-,TGTGCCAGCAGTGAAGTAGGGACAGGGGGAGGCCCCCAGCATTTT,CASSEVGTGGGPQHF
TRBJ2-1,TRBV2,TRBD2,-,TGTGCCAGCAGTGTTGGGCGGCGGGGGGCGAACAATGAGCAGTTCTTC,CASSVGRRGANNEQFF
TRBJ1-2,TRBV19,-,-,TGTGCCAGTAGTACCGTCGCACACGTCTACAGTGGCTACACCTTC,CASSTVAHVYSGYTF
TRBJ2-5,TRBV5-4,-,-,TGTGCCAGCAGCCCTGGACAGAGGGGCCAAGAGACCCAGTACTTC,CASSPGQRGQETQYF